This T cell receptor (beta chain) was recorded in a study of T cells expressing NK-cell markers. Study-wide background: Seven sequenced donors out of eight were HCMV-seropositive, one seronegative. Study observations and caveats: Whether expanded NKG2C+ T cell clones were HCMV-specific remained unclear. Roughly 1.0-7.0% of CD8+ T cells in about six donors belonged to dominant NKG2C+ clonotypes.

With regard to this clonotype: The antigen is undetermined.

TCRdb re-called the 5' RACE reads; one entry per CDR3 protein, DNA not given. This sample's clone table lists about 550,000 distinct CDR3 sequences. The germline gives CDR1 SQVTM, CDR2 ANQGSEA. The CDR3 runs 12 residues. Sequencing was carried out using blood T cells: a sorted CD56 or NKG2C T cell subset, CD4+ or CD8+ T cells, or bulk PBMC T cells (not recorded which). The sequence was collected from a young man in good health. V and J are TRBV29-1 and TRBJ2-2. CDR3 amino acids: CSVDGPGGELFF.